The rows below give T cell receptor beta chains drawn from one sample of a study of shared clonotypes between healthy human individuals. Clones were sequenced by immunoSEQ multiplex PCR, and TCRdb holds only the in-frame ones, with some missing. The repertoire holds 2 million to 2.5 million clones, with over 85% as singletons. The source material was naive CD4+ T cells from PBMCs. These receptors originate from a man younger than 35 in good health. Some clones in this sample may be carry-over from other donors' samples. Each CDR3 is given with its conserved first and last residue. The D gene is left open where the match is weak. Expanded clones are given a class, and other clones once, few, many or no size at all.

J,D,size,V,CDR3,DNA
TRBJ1-1,TRBD1,NA,TRBV28,CASNKGGSDTEAFF,TGTGCCAGCAACAAAGGGGGCTCGGACACTGAAGCTTTCTTT
TRBJ2-2,NA,NA,TRBV4-1,CASSQDPNTGELFF,TGCGCCAGCAGCCAAGATCCCAACACCGGGGAGCTGTTTTTT
TRBJ2-1,TRBD2,once,TRBV14,CASSLGGRLNDEQFF,TGTGCCAGCAGCCTCGGCGGGAGGCTGAATGATGAGCAGTTCTTC
TRBJ2-5,NA,once,TRBV9,CASSVGRAWETQYF,TGTGCCAGCAGCGTAGGACGAGCCTGGGAGACCCAGTACTTC
TRBJ1-1,NA,NA,TRBV11-2,CASSPGTPNTEAFF,TGTGCCAGCAGCCCCGGGACGCCCAACACTGAAGCTTTCTTT
TRBJ2-3,TRBD1,NA,TRBV6-1,CASSGRTGVNTQYF,TGTGCCAGCAGTGGGCGGACAGGGGTAAATACGCAGTATTTT
TRBJ2-1,NA,NA,TRBV25-1,CASRGQTRNEQFF,TGTGCCAGCAGAGGCCAAACCAGAAATGAGCAGTTCTTC
TRBJ1-4,NA,NA,TRBV15,CATSRDRAGGEKLFF,TGTGCCACCAGCAGAGATCGGGCAGGTGGCGAAAAACTGTTTTTT
TRBJ1-1,TRBD1,NA,TRBV29-1,CSVIFDRGSTEAFF,TGCAGCGTTATATTTGACAGGGGGTCCACTGAAGCTTTCTTT
TRBJ1-1,NA,NA,TRBV4-2,CASRLQGGLGTEAFF,TGTGCCAGCAGACTACAGGGAGGATTAGGGACTGAAGCTTTCTTT
TRBJ2-1,NA,once,TRBV5-1,CASSLLAGTSYNEQFF,TGCGCCAGCAGCTTGTTGGCAGGCACCTCCTACAATGAGCAGTTCTTC
TRBJ2-3,NA,NA,TRBV11-3,CASSAARGDTQYF,TGTGCCAGCAGCGCGGCAAGAGGAGATACGCAGTATTTT
TRBJ2-7,TRBD2,once,TRBV27,CASSLSSGRARSEQYF,TGTGCCAGCAGTTTATCCAGCGGGAGGGCCCGTAGCGAGCAGTACTTC
TRBJ1-1,NA,NA,TRBV6-6,CASSYSGETEAFF,TGTGCCAGCAGTTACTCGGGGGAAACTGAAGCTTTCTTT
TRBJ2-1,TRBD2,NA,TRBV27,CASSLISGVYNEQFF,TGTGCCAGCAGTTTAATTAGCGGGGTATACAATGAGCAGTTCTTC
TRBJ2-5,TRBD2,NA,TRBV6-5,CASSSGLAGLGETQYF,TGTGCCAGCAGTTCAGGACTAGCGGGATTGGGAGAGACCCAGTACTTC
TRBJ2-3,NA,once,TRBV30,CAWSLQVSTDTQYF,TGTGCCTGGAGTCTCCAGGTGAGCACAGATACGCAGTATTTT
TRBJ1-2,NA,NA,TRBV19,CASSLWDTPSMRHGYTF,TGTGCCAGTAGCCTGTGGGACACCCCATCCATGAGGCATGGCTACACCTTC
TRBJ2-1,NA,NA,TRBV14,CASSHLASKNEQFF,TGTGCCAGCAGCCATCTGGCTAGCAAAAATGAGCAGTTCTTC
TRBJ2-7,NA,NA,TRBV28,CASGASGGEQYF,TGTGCCAGCGGAGCCAGCGGCGGGGAGCAGTACTTC
TRBJ1-5,NA,few,TRBV6-1,CASSEAGGQPQHF,TGTGCCAGCAGTGAAGCCGGGGGACAGCCCCAGCATTTT
TRBJ1-5,NA,NA,TRBV15,CATSLAIQGQPQHF,TGTGCCACCAGCCTTGCCATACAGGGTCAGCCCCAGCATTTT
TRBJ2-3,TRBD2,NA,TRBV29-1,CSAKRTGTSGSSTDTQYF,TGCAGCGCAAAGAGGACCGGGACTAGCGGCTCAAGCACAGATACGCAGTATTTT
TRBJ2-3,NA,NA,TRBV1,CTSSLIGRLADTDTQYF,TGCACCAGCAGCCTCATAGGTCGACTAGCGGACACAGATACGCAGTATTTT
TRBJ1-1,NA,NA,TRBV6-5,CASGYRTANTEAFF,TGTGCCAGCGGCTATCGGACGGCGAACACTGAAGCTTTCTTT
TRBJ2-3,TRBD2,NA,TRBV27,CASSLNPAGGHVWLQYF,TGTGCCAGCAGTTTAAACCCGGCGGGGGGTCACGTGTGGCTCCAGTATTTT
TRBJ2-3,NA,NA,TRBV28,CASSPGGGGTDTQYF,TGTGCCAGCAGTCCCGGGGGAGGGGGGACAGATACGCAGTATTTT
TRBJ2-3,TRBD2,NA,TRBV5-6,CASSLGAGVSSDTQYF,TGTGCCAGCAGCTTAGGAGCGGGAGTTTCATCAGATACGCAGTATTTT
TRBJ2-3,NA,NA,TRBV5-1,CASSSDPSRGTDTQYF,TGCGCCAGCAGCTCGGATCCCTCTAGGGGCACAGATACGCAGTATTTT
TRBJ2-5,NA,NA,TRBV4-3,CASSREHSEVGRETQYF,TGCGCCAGCAGCCGGGAACACAGTGAGGTAGGACGAGAGACCCAGTACTTC
TRBJ2-7,TRBD2,NA,TRBV27,CASRTSGRAYEQYF,TGTGCCAGCAGGACTAGCGGGAGGGCCTACGAGCAGTACTTC
TRBJ2-1,TRBD2,NA,TRBV7-9,CASSPLAGTPSYNEQFF,TGTGCCAGCAGCCCTCTAGCGGGAACACCGTCCTACAATGAGCAGTTCTTC
TRBJ2-1,TRBD2,NA,TRBV2,CASRGAGGPSNEQFF,TGTGCCAGTCGGGGAGCGGGAGGGCCAAGCAATGAGCAGTTCTTC
TRBJ1-2,NA,NA,TRBV18,CASSPGRKNYGYTF,TGTGCCAGCTCACCAGGCAGAAAAAACTATGGCTACACCTTC
TRBJ2-1,TRBD1,NA,TRBV9,CASSFTGTGGNEQFF,TGTGCCAGCAGCTTTACCGGGACAGGAGGCAATGAGCAGTTCTTC
TRBJ1-1,TRBD1,NA,TRBV5-6,CASSIYRGTTEAFF,TGTGCCAGCAGCATATACAGGGGTACCACTGAAGCTTTCTTT
TRBJ2-7,NA,NA,TRBV5-4,CASSLAGLGEQYF,TGTGCCAGCAGCTTGGCGGGATTGGGCGAGCAGTACTTC
TRBJ2-2,NA,NA,TRBV4-3,CASSLKNTGELFF,TGCGCCAGCAGCCTAAAGAACACCGGGGAGCTGTTTTTT
TRBJ2-5,TRBD2,once,TRBV5-1,CASSFLAGEGQETQYF,TGCGCCAGCAGCTTCTTAGCGGGAGAGGGTCAAGAGACCCAGTACTTC
TRBJ2-5,TRBD2,NA,TRBV5-4,CASSLALRGRVPQETQYF,TGTGCCAGCAGCTTGGCGTTACGCGGGAGGGTCCCCCAAGAGACCCAGTACTTC
TRBJ2-7,NA,NA,TRBV7-8,CASSLFEMLSSYEQYF,TGTGCCAGCAGCTTATTCGAGATGTTGAGCTCCTACGAGCAGTACTTC
TRBJ1-1,NA,NA,TRBV28,CASRPLRRMNTEAFF,TGTGCCAGCAGGCCTTTGAGACGGATGAACACTGAAGCTTTCTTT
TRBJ2-5,TRBD1,once,TRBV7-8,CASSPPDRGRETQYF,TGTGCCAGCAGCCCTCCGGACAGGGGGCGTGAGACCCAGTACTTC
TRBJ1-2,TRBD1,NA,TRBV5-4,CASRHRDRGEYGYTF,TGTGCCAGCAGACACCGGGACAGGGGGGAGTATGGCTACACCTTC
TRBJ2-1,TRBD1,NA,TRBV11-2,CASSSSYRGRGRTYNEQFF,TGTGCCAGCAGCTCTAGCTACAGGGGGCGAGGGCGGACCTACAATGAGCAGTTCTTC
TRBJ2-7,NA,NA,TRBV4-3,CASSQESQGFYEQYF,TGCGCCAGCAGCCAAGAATCCCAGGGGTTCTACGAGCAGTACTTC
TRBJ1-5,NA,NA,TRBV4-1,CASSLGRSNQPQHF,TGCGCCAGCAGCCTAGGCAGGAGCAATCAGCCCCAGCATTTT
TRBJ1-5,NA,few,TRBV30,CAWSTRSNQPQHF,TGTGCCTGGAGTACCCGCTCAAATCAGCCCCAGCATTTT
TRBJ2-2,TRBD1,NA,TRBV12-5,CASGPGQGGTGELFF,TGTGCTAGTGGCCCGGGACAGGGGGGCACCGGGGAGCTGTTTTTT
TRBJ2-3,NA,once,TRBV9,CASSVGGASDTQYF,TGTGCCAGCAGCGTAGGCGGGGCTTCAGATACGCAGTATTTT
TRBJ2-2,TRBD1,once,TRBV9,CASSAQQGGLTGELFF,TGTGCCAGCAGCGCGCAACAGGGGGGCTTGACCGGGGAGCTGTTTTTT
TRBJ2-5,TRBD1,NA,TRBV28,CASSWVDRTGETQYF,TGTGCCAGCAGTTGGGTCGACAGGACAGGGGAGACCCAGTACTTC
TRBJ1-2,NA,NA,TRBV10-3,CAISDPGANYGYTF,TGTGCCATCAGTGATCCGGGGGCCAACTATGGCTACACCTTC
TRBJ2-5,NA,NA,TRBV5-1,CASSFLTGTKETQYF,TGCGCCAGCAGCTTCCTTACAGGGACTAAAGAGACCCAGTACTTC
TRBJ1-1,NA,NA,TRBV9,CASSVDGLRKTEAFF,TGTGCCAGCAGCGTAGACGGCCTCCGAAAAACTGAAGCTTTCTTT
TRBJ1-5,NA,NA,TRBV6-1,CASSETQESQPQHF,TGTGCCAGCAGTGAGACGCAGGAAAGTCAGCCCCAGCATTTT
TRBJ1-1,NA,NA,TRBV5-1,CASSLGRTSNTEAFF,TGCGCCAGCAGCTTGGGGCGGACTTCGAACACTGAAGCTTTCTTT
TRBJ2-7,NA,once,TRBV7-2,CASSPRRVGDEQYF,TGTGCCAGCAGCCCCCGTCGGGTCGGCGACGAGCAGTACTTC
TRBJ1-4,TRBD1,NA,TRBV18,CASSPQAGGDEKLFF,TGTGCCAGCTCACCCCAGGCAGGGGGAGATGAAAAACTGTTTTTT
TRBJ1-2,NA,NA,TRBV15,CATSREAVGSYGYTF,TGTGCCACCAGCAGAGAGGCGGTAGGCTCCTATGGCTACACCTTC